This T cell receptor (beta chain) is from a study of CD8+ T cells in alopecia areata. Germline CDR1 is MGHRA and CDR2 is YSYEKL. V was clipped by 0 bases and J by 4 bases; unmatched bases: 22. CDR3 length equals 22 residues. Specified treatment: oral pan-JAK inhibitor, 5-10 mg twice daily. Reverse transcription of extracted RNA yielded cDNA, which provided the sequencing template. This table comes from immunoSEQ multiplex PCR, and its TCRdb copy is limited to in-frame clones, with some not included. The repertoire holds 150,000 to 200,000 clones, around three fifths seen once, with about 0.94% in the top ten.

The chain couples TRBV4-1 to TRBJ2-1, with 9 bases aligning to TRBD1. The material was CD4+ T cells sorted from blood, obtained at week 4, from a patient treated with tofacitinib. The source of this sequence is a human donor with alopecia areata. CDR3 sequence (DNA): TGCGCCAGCAGCCAAGATCTTTCTAAAGGTACGGGACAGGGACGAATTTACAATGAGCAGTTCTTC. This encodes CASSQDLSKGTGQGRIYNEQFF.